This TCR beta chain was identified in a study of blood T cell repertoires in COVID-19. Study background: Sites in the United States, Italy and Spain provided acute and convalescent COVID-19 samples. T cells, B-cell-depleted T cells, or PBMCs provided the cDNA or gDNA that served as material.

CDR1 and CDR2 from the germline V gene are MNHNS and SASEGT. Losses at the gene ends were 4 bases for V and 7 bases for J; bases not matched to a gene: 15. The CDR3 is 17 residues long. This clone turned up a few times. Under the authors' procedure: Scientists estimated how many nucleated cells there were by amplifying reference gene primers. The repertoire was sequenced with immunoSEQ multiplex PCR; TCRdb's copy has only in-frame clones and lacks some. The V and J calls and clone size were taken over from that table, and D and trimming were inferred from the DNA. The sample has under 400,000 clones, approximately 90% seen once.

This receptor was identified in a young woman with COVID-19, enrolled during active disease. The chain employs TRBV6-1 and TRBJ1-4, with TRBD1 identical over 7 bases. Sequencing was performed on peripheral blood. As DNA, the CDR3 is TGTGCCAGCAGTGCACATATTAGACAGGGTAGATTTGAAAAACTGTTTTTT. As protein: CASSAHIRQGRFEKLFF.